The 25 T cell receptor beta chains listed next were all sequenced from one sample in a study of monozygotic twins with inflammatory bowel disease. TCRdb reworked the 5' RACE reads into one entry per CDR3 protein, no DNA. Here the sample table reports about 380,000 distinct CDR3 sequences. Input material: blood. The receptors here all came from a human donor with ulcerative colitis or Crohn's disease, or a healthy co-twin of an affected twin (not recorded which).

The chain combines TRBV6-1 with TRBJ2-7; TCRdb indicates TRBD2, and absent DNA this call remains unverified. CDR1 is MNHNS, CDR2 SASEGT, per germline. The CDR3 has 17 residues. The CDR3 here is CASSPPWEGGPYYEQYF.

The gene calls are TRBV5-1 and TRBJ2-5. The CDR3 has 15 amino acids. Germline CDR1 and CDR2: SGHRS and YFSETQ. CDR3 loop: CASGPFGWDQETQYF.

The J gene is TRBJ1-2, the V gene TRBV7-2. Germline-derived CDR1 and CDR2 are SGHTA and FQGNSA. The CDR3 extends over 14 amino acids. CDR3 protein: CASSLGRANYGYTF.

The chain is built from TRBV5-1 and TRBJ2-1; the D call from TCRdb, TRBD1, cannot be confirmed without DNA. This CDR3 is built from 16 residues. Germline V gene lookup returns CDR1 SGHRS and CDR2 YFSETQ. The CDR3 spells CASRLTGEQTYNEQFF.

The rearrangement links TRBV12-3 or TRBV12-4 to TRBJ1-2. CDR3 length: 12 amino acids. The CDR3 is CASSLRGNGYTF.

This chain uses TRBV19 with TRBJ2-3; the TCRdb D gene call, TRBD1, has no DNA to confirm it. This CDR3 is 16 amino acids long. CDR1 is LNHDA and CDR2 is SQIVND in the germline V gene (reference sequence). CDR3 region: CATRDRGGFATDTQYF.

The CDR3 is CASSLSTSGPLTDTQYF. The chain links TRBV11-2 to TRBJ2-3; the D gene TCRdb calls, TRBD2, cannot be checked with no DNA. Germline V gene data show CDR1 as SGHAT and CDR2 as FQNNGV. The CDR3 runs to 17 residues.

CDR3: CASRPGGRPLNSPLHF. The rearrangement uses TRBV7-2 and TRBJ1-6; as DNA is missing, the TRBD1 call by TCRdb cannot be tested. Germline V gene sequence: CDR1 SGHTA, CDR2 FQGNSA. The CDR3 spans 16 residues.

The chain links TRBV20-1 to TRBJ2-3. This CDR3 contains 15 residues. Looked up from germline, CDR1 is DFQATT and CDR2 is SNEGSKA (reference sequence). CDR3: CSLKRVQTSTDTQYF.

The V gene is TRBV20-1, the J gene TRBJ2-3; the TCRdb D gene call, TRBD1, has no DNA to confirm it. The CDR3 sequence is 15 residues long. CDR1 is DFQATT, CDR2 SNEGSKA, per germline (reference sequence). CDR3 loop: CSALTPGDSTDTQYF.

The rearrangement uses TRBV7-2 and TRBJ2-5; TCRdb's D call of TRBD2 is untestable without DNA. This CDR3 spans 14 amino acids. From germline, CDR1 is SGHTA and CDR2 FQGNSA. The CDR3 sequence is CASSFGTYKETQYF.

The V and J genes are TRBV5-1 and TRBJ2-4. CDR3 size: 17 residues. CDR1 and CDR2 (germline): SGHRS, YFSETQ. The CDR3 protein is CASSLVTARIAKNIQYF.

V gene TRBV6-6 combines with J gene TRBJ1-1; absent DNA, TCRdb's TRBD1 call cannot be checked. This CDR3 is built from 14 residues. Germline V gene lookup returns CDR1 MNHNY and CDR2 SVGAGI (reference sequence). CDR3 in amino acids: CASSVQGGNTEAFF.

The J gene is TRBJ2-3, the V gene TRBV5-1; TCRdb's D gene call, TRBD1, goes unchecked for lack of DNA. Germline V gives CDR1 SGHRS, CDR2 YFSETQ. The CDR3 length is 15 residues. The CDR3 spells CASRTPGQSTDTQYF. The entire variable domain, with the rest obtained from reference TRBV5-1 and TRBJ2-3, is as follows: KAGVTQTPRYLIKTRGQQVTLSCSPISGHRSVSWYQQTPGQGLQFLFEYFSETQRNKGNFPGRFSGRQFSNSRSEMNVSTLELGDSALYLCASRTPGQSTDTQYFGPGTRLTVL.

This rearrangement joins TRBV15 to TRBJ2-1. CDR1 and CDR2 from the germline V gene are LNHNV and YYDKDF (reference sequence). CDR3 size: 17 residues. The CDR3 loop is CATSRDTHRGSYNEQFF.

The gene calls are TRBV12-3 or TRBV12-4 and TRBJ2-3; TCRdb designates TRBD2, a call that cannot be tested without DNA. The CDR3 runs to 14 residues. CDR3 loop: CASVGPQAPDTQYF.

The V call is TRBV19, the J call TRBJ1-2; TCRdb names TRBD1, which stays unverified in the absence of DNA. Germline V gives CDR1 LNHDA, CDR2 SQIVND (reference sequence). The CDR3 extends over 13 amino acids. Here the CDR3 reads CASTKDRDNGYTF.

The CDR3: CASSLRTAARGYTF. The chain recombines TRBV7-9 with TRBJ1-2; TCRdb reports TRBD1, a call that lacks DNA to check it against. The CDR3 is 14 amino acids. The V gene's germline CDR1 is SEHNR and CDR2 FQNEAQ (reference sequence).

V gene TRBV11-2 combines with J gene TRBJ2-1. Germline-derived CDR1 and CDR2 are SGHAT and FQNNGV. The CDR3 runs 18 residues. The CDR3 sequence is CASSLWVRWSSSYNEQFF.

The chain uses TRBV5-1 and TRBJ2-7; checking the TCRdb D call of TRBD1 is not possible without DNA. This CDR3 contains 16 residues. Germline V lookup: CDR1 SGHRS, CDR2 YFSETQ. The CDR3 loop is CASSGHRQVSSYEQYF.

The rearrangement uses TRBV11-2 and TRBJ2-1; TCRdb selects TRBD2, and the lack of DNA leaves this call unchecked. Germline CDR1 SGHAT, CDR2 FQNNGV. CDR3 length: 15 residues. The chain's CDR3 is CASSLAAGGYNEQFF.

V usage is TRBV27 and J usage is TRBJ1-2; no DNA is available, so the TRBD1 call from TCRdb remains unchecked. Per germline, CDR1 MNHEY and CDR2 SMNVEV (reference sequence). This CDR3 is 15 amino acids long. The CDR3 sequence: CASSFRDPGNYGYTF.

The chain uses TRBV30 and TRBJ1-1. From germline, CDR1 is GTSNPN and CDR2 SVGIG (reference sequence). This CDR3 is 14 amino acids long. The chain's CDR3 is CAWSLRWGNTEAFF.

The V gene is TRBV7-3, the J gene TRBJ1-1. CDR3 length: 12 residues. Germline CDR1 is SGHTA and CDR2 is FQGTGA. The CDR3 sequence is CASSFRNTEAFF.

The chain has TRBV5-1 and TRBJ2-1; TCRdb reports TRBD2, a call that lacks DNA to check it against. The germline gives CDR1 SGHRS, CDR2 YFSETQ. The CDR3 runs 17 residues. CDR3 sequence reads: CASSKGLAGGTRNEQFF.